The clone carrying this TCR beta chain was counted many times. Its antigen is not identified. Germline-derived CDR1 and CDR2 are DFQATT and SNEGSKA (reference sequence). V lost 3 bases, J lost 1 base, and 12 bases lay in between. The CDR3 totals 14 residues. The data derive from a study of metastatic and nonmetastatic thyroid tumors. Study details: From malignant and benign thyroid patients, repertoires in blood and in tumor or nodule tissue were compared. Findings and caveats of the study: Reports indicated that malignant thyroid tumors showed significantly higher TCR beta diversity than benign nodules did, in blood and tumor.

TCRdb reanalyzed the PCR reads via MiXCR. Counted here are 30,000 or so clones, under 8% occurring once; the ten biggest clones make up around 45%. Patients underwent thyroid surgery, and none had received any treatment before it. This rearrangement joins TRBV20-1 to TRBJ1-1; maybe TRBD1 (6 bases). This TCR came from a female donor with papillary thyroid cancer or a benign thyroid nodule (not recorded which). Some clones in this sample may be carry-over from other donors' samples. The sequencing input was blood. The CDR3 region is CSASRGGPNTEAFF. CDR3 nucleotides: TGCAGTGCTAGTCGCGGGGGCCCGAACACTGAAGCTTTCTTT.